These 9 T cell receptor beta chains share one sample of origin, sequenced in a study of T cells in Graves' hyperthyroidism and ophthalmopathy. Researchers took RNA transcripts and amplified the TCR beta CDR3 regions from them. First-round RT-PCR with HTBI primers amplified the TCR CDR3 region. TCRdb redid the calling of the multiplex PCR reads with MiXCR, one entry per CDR3 protein. The sample yields over 300,000 distinct CDR3 sequences, roughly 13% seen once. The sample comprised blood. All receptors derive from a woman between 35 and 50 years old with Graves' ophthalmopathy.

This clonotype was recorded many times. V and J are TRBV3-1 and TRBJ2-7; D may match TRBD1 or TRBD2 (5 bases each). Per the germline V gene, CDR1 is LGHDT and CDR2 is YNNKEL (reference sequence). The V gene lost 7 bases and the J gene lost 3 bases, with 7 bases spanning the gap. CDR3 length equals 11 residues. The CDR3 DNA reads TGTGCCAGCACGGGGCGCTACGAGCAGTACTTC. Its translation: CASTGRYEQYF.

This clonotype showed up many times. V is TRBV10-3 and J is TRBJ2-1; D remains unclear. Trimming left V 2 bases short and J 5 bases short, with 4 bases between. Germline CDR1 is ENHRY and CDR2 is SYGVKD. CDR3 length equals 12 residues. DNA of the CDR3: TGTGCCATCAGTGAGCACAACAATGAGCAGTTCTTC. It codes for CAISEHNNEQFF.

A note on this clonotype: A clone one base away is much larger, so this may be a read error. The rearrangement uses TRBV5-1 and TRBJ2-3; TRBD1 might be the D (6 bases). This CDR3 contains 14 residues. Per the germline V gene, CDR1 is SGHRS and CDR2 is YFSETQ. The CDR3 region has the DNA TGCGCCGGCAGCCGGACAGACACCACAGATACGCAGTATTTT. This encodes CAGSRTDTTDTQYF.

The CDR3 loop is CASSPREGSTEAFF. CDR3 coding DNA: TGTGCCAGCAGCCCACGGGAGGGAAGCACGGAAGCTTTCTTT. The chain has TRBV11-2 and TRBJ1-1, with D hard to call. V lost 5 bases and J lost 8, with 18 bases in between. CDR1 and CDR2 (germline): SGHAT, FQNNGV. The CDR3 is 14 amino acids.

This clonotype has a handful of counts. V and J are TRBV19 and TRBJ2-1, with 8 bases fitting TRBD2. This CDR3 spans 14 amino acids. CDR1 is LNHDA, CDR2 SQIVND, per germline (reference sequence). Unmatched junction bases numbered 8, after V lost 8 bases and J lost 5 bases. The CDR3 bases are TGTGCCAGTGCCGGGACTAGTACCCACAATGAGCAGTTCTTC. This codes for CASAGTSTHNEQFF.

This clonotype came up many times. The genes are TRBV7-9 and TRBJ1-3; no definite D call. Trimming pared 1 base from V and 4 bases from J, leaving 14 bases between. CDR1 and CDR2 from the germline V gene are SEHNR and FQNEAQ (reference sequence). The CDR3 totals 16 residues. The CDR3 here is CASSLVTPGPGNTIYF. The CDR3 bases are TGTGCCAGCAGCTTAGTGACTCCCGGCCCAGGAAACACCATATATTTT.

This clonotype was observed many times. The rearrangement joins TRBV7-8 to TRBJ1-2; 10 bases are shared with TRBD1. This CDR3 contains 15 residues. Looked up from germline, CDR1 is SGHVS and CDR2 is FQNEAQ. V shed 5 bases and J 3 bases; nucleotides not matched to a gene: 6. This CDR3 reads CASSPDRGLYYGYTF. The CDR3 DNA reads TGTGCCAGCAGCCCCGACAGGGGGCTCTACTATGGCTACACCTTC.

This clonotype was observed many times. The genes are TRBV7-9 and TRBJ2-2; 9 nucleotides match TRBD1. The CDR3 loop spans 15 amino acids. The germline gives CDR1 SEHNR, CDR2 FQNEAQ (reference sequence). V was clipped by 5 bases and J by 3 bases; unmatched bases: 4. The CDR3 DNA reads as TGTGCCAGCAGCGGGGACAGGGACGACACCGGGGAGCTGTTTTTT. Protein sequence: CASSGDRDDTGELFF.

This clonotype was seen at least ten times. This chain joins TRBV7-8 and TRBJ2-1, with 10 bases identical to TRBD1. The CDR3 runs to 15 residues. Germline CDR1 and CDR2: SGHVS and FQNEAQ. Trimming cost V 5 bases and J 2 bases; bases outside gene matches: 3. CDR3 DNA sequence: TGTGCCAGCAGCCAGGACAGGGGGGCCTACAATGAGCAGTTCTTC. This encodes CASSQDRGAYNEQFF.